This T cell receptor beta chain was sequenced during a study of cytomegalovirus exposure and HLA in healthy donors. The donors were part of the validation cohort, which consisted of over a hundred subjects and was separate from the first cohort of about 720 subjects. The assay was immunoSEQ multiplex PCR, and TCRdb's table has in-frame clones only and misses some. The sample lists some 260,000 clones, 90% occurring once. Concerning this clone itself: What it binds is not known.

The CDR3 covers 15 residues. Germline trimming cut 4 bases from V and 3 bases from J; bases unmatched to any gene: 8. Looked up from germline, CDR1 is SNHLY and CDR2 is FYNNEI. General study findings and limits: Many donors carried some public TCRs, although rarity characterized most TCR sequences.

The specimen was PBMCs. The V gene is TRBV2, the J gene TRBJ2-7, with 8 bases identical to TRBD2. The sequence was obtained from a woman aged 30 to 39 in good health and CMV-seronegative. CDR3 residues: CASSVVAGGSYEQYF. The CDR3 DNA follows: TGTGCCAGCAGTGTGGTTGCGGGGGGAAGCTACGAGCAGTACTTC.